This TCR beta chain was recovered during a study of shared clonotypes between healthy human individuals. Germline assignment: CDR1 LGHNA and CDR2 YSLEER. This CDR3 has 16 amino acids. V dropped 2 bases and J dropped 4; count of bases not matched to a gene: 7. Original analysis: ImmunoSEQ sequences covered only the junction and lacked quality scores; filtering therefore differed. Sequencing used immunoSEQ multiplex PCR; TCRdb keeps in-frame clones, though not all of them. V, J and clone size reflect that table, while D and trimming were determined from the DNA. The sample gives about 1 million clones, around 74% of which show up once; around 1.5% is in the top ten.

The V call is TRBV4-3, the J call TRBJ2-5; 10 nucleotides agree with TRBD2. Specimen: memory CD4+ T cells sorted from blood. The subset is: CD45RA-negative fraction. The receptor was derived from a man in his late teens or twenties in good health. CDR3 in amino acids: CASSQRASGSGETQYF. The CDR3 region has the DNA TGCGCCAGCAGCCAAAGGGCTAGCGGGAGTGGAGAGACCCAGTACTTC.